This T cell receptor (beta chain) was observed in a study of monozygotic twins with inflammatory bowel disease. Per donor, 2 to 3 ml of blood was collected and frozen. Per germline, CDR1 MNHEY and CDR2 SVGAGI. This CDR3 comprises 12 residues. Eight reactions per sample, run separately, yielded cDNA. Two nested PCRs, run for around 15 and 10 cycles, were applied to TCRalpha and TCRbeta cDNA. TCRdb re-analyzed the 5' RACE reads; it lists each CDR3 protein once, without DNA. The table lists around 210,000 distinct CDR3 sequences, with roughly 7.7% in the top ten. The V call is TRBV6-5, the J call TRBJ1-1; TCRdb proposes TRBD1, but this gene call is untestable without DNA. The sample was blood. This clonotype was obtained from a human donor with ulcerative colitis or Crohn's disease, or a healthy co-twin of an affected twin (not recorded which). The CDR3 region is CASGTRGRGAFF.